Sequencing of this T cell receptor (beta chain) was carried out in a study of shared clonotypes between healthy human individuals (TCRdb year 2020). Concerning the study at large: The cohort comprised a couple of women and a few men aged 18 to 49 years. For each donor, CD4 naive and CD4 memory were each run on three plates, CD8 naive on two plates, and CD8 memory on one plate. Blood TCR repertoires of 5 or 6 healthy adults were deeply sequenced to estimate repertoire size and the extent of clonotype sharing between individuals. Different laboratories and diverse techniques were used to prepare libraries and sequence TCR repertoires, to increase sequencing depth and limit assay-specific biases. Between about 0.85 and 10 billion PBMCs per donor were obtained by leukapheresis.

What the work shows at the level of the full study, not this receptor alone: Incomplete sequencing was indicated by rarefaction of sorted-subset datasets, despite the large sequencing depth. Based on pairwise subsampling, the degree of clonotype sharing among donors was expected to be affected by sequencing depth. Naive subsets generally had larger estimated clonotype richness than memory subsets. Compared with non-shared clonotypes, the clonotypes found in all four sorted-subset donors had higher generation probabilities. Around 5.4% of naive CD4, 3.5% of naive CD8, around 2.3% of memory CD4, and approximately 0.4% of memory CD8 clonotypes were shared across several donors. Because the study included only a small number of donors, the genetic and exposure-history diversity represented was limited. Sampling was restricted to blood, and TCR repertoires in tissue are likely to differ from TCR repertoires in blood.

V loses 1 base of germline sequence and J loses 5 bases, and the interval between the two ends is 4 bases. The CDR3 sequence holds 12 residues, the cysteine and phenylalanine included. Here the CDR3 DNA is all that survives: 36 bases in frame from base 1. From the germline V gene (reference sequence), CDR1 is LNHNV and CDR2 is YYDKDF. The donors were healthy, HIV-negative adults with no recently reported acute infections or vaccinations. Every donor was a Caucasian adult living in Nashville, Tennessee, USA. CD4+ T cells were enriched by magnetic negative selection, after which naive cells were positively selected on CD45RA and the negative fraction was taken as the memory subset. After blood collection by leukapheresis, PBMCs were isolated using Ficoll-Histopaque density gradient centrifugation and then cryopreserved in the vapor phase of liquid nitrogen. Analytical flow cytometry was used to check the purity and quantity of every magnetically sorted T cell population. Genomic DNA was isolated from each sorted fraction and quantified by UV absorbance on a Nanodrop 2000c.

About this clone itself: What this receptor recognizes is not known. The record has no base qualities; no much larger clone is one base away.

Using the deep immunoSEQ assay, TCR CDR3 regions were amplified from genomic DNA by multiplex PCR. For each cell subset, the extracted genomic DNA was distributed evenly across all wells of several immunoSEQ 96-well plates, and each plate served as one replicate. For sorted subsets, about 200 ng genomic DNA, equal to tens of thousands of T cell genomes, was loaded into each replicate PCR. Purified libraries were measured with a Qubit 3.0 fluorometer, size-checked on a Bioanalyzer 2100, and measured again with the KAPA Library Quantification kit. Each immunoSEQ 96-well plate was sequenced on its own single-read 150-cycle Illumina NextSeq 550 flow cell. As for the original processing: The immunoSEQ output contained only junctional sequences without quality scores, so filtering could not match that applied to full-length reads. To assign V/J genes and CDR3, sequences were annotated against IMGT germline references using PyIR, a Python wrapper for IgBLAST v1.9. Reads with weak V/J assignments (E-value above 1e-6), missing CDR3, stop codons, out-of-frame junctions, or ambiguous translated residues were removed. A V3J clonotype was defined by an identical inferred V gene, J gene, and CDR3 amino acid sequence. Percentage overlap between repertoires was calculated by dividing the number of shared unique clonotypes by the size of the smaller repertoire. Richness of each repertoire was evaluated using RTK rarefaction, the Chao1 estimator, and Recon v2.1 estimates of unobserved clonotypes. Generation probabilities were computed with OLGA for all TCRbeta clonotypes obtained by the gDNA method from four donors. What TCRdb holds here is the immuneACCESS table cut down to in-frame rearrangements. Part of the clones is not present; checked against another copy, under half of the missing clones reflect an unresolved V gene, and the others are unexplained. The V and J calls and clone size come from that table; D and trimming were worked out from the DNA. A total of around 940,000 clones appear in this sample, around three quarters of them only once. The ten largest clonotypes hold about 1.5% of the sample.

The chain was built from TRBV15 and TRBJ2-3; there is no confident call for the D gene. The material sequenced was memory CD4+ T cells sorted from blood. In the paper's terms, the cell subset or site label means: CD45RA-negative fraction. This sequence was found in a man aged 18 to 30 in good health. At the DNA level, the sequence is TGTGCCACCAGCAGAGCTTTAGATACGCAGTATTTT. It codes for CATSRALDTQYF.